This T cell receptor beta chain emerged from a study of graft-versus-host responses after intestinal transplantation. Background on the study: Every recipient underwent anti-thymocyte globulin induction, then tacrolimus and steroids for around three years.

Sequenced by immunoSEQ multiplex PCR; TCRdb stores in-frame clones only, minus some. Seen here are some 86,000 clones, approximately 90% observed once, and the top ten hold approximately 6%. Trimming stripped 5 bases from V and 3 bases from J, with 12 bases between. This CDR3 contains 13 residues. CDR1 is SGHDT, CDR2 YYEEEE, per germline. Study-wide points: Early HvG declines after transplant were associated with peak circulating GvH clone levels. There were GvH clones found in recipient marrow, and some of them appeared first in ileum or blood.

About this clone itself: Its specificity is not known.

The receptor comes from a human donor who received an intestinal transplant. The source was unstimulated CD8+ T cells sorted from spleen or lymph node cells, collected before intestinal transplant. The chain joins TRBV5-6 to TRBJ2-7, with D unclear. CDR3 nucleotide sequence: TGTGCCAGCAGTTACGACACCAACTACGAGCAGTACTTC. Translated: CASSYDTNYEQYF.